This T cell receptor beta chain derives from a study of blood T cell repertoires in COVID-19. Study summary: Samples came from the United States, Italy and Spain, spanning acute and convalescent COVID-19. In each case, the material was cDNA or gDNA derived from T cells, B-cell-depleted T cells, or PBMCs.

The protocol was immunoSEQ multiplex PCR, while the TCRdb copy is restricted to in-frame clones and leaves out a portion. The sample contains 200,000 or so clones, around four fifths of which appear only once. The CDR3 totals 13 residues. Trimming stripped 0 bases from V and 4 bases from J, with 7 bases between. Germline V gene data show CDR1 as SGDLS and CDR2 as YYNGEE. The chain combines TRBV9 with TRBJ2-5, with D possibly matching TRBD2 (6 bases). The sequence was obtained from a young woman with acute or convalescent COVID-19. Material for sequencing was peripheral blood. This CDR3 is CASSVVEGETQYF. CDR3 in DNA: TGTGCCAGCAGCGTAGTGGAGGGAGAGACCCAGTACTTC.